Each of the 29 T cell receptor beta chains below was sequenced from the same sample in a study of T cell responses to AZD1222 COVID-19 vaccine. Profiled with immunoSEQ multiplex PCR; TCRdb holds only in-frame clones, not every one. The table lists some 150,000 clones. The sample consisted of peripheral blood. The receptors originated from an adult in good health.

This clone is classed as medium-sized (0.01 to 0.1%) by frequency. This sequence joins TRBV6-6 and TRBJ2-7; D is unresolved. The CDR3 spans 14 residues. V lost 2 bases, J lost 2 bases, and 10 bases lay in between. Germline V CDR1 and CDR2: MNHNY, SVGAGI (reference sequence). The CDR3 sequence is CASSYAGPPYEQYF. The DNA of the CDR3 is TGTGCCAGCAGTTACGCTGGACCACCCTACGAGCAGTACTTC.

The chain carries TRBV2 and TRBJ2-3, with 10 positions matching TRBD1. V shed 6 bases and J 3 bases; nucleotides not matched to a gene: 9. The CDR3 covers 16 residues. Germline V lookup: CDR1 SNHLY, CDR2 FYNNEI. CDR3 region: CASSAIGTGVTDTQYF. The CDR3 DNA reads TGTGCCAGCAGCGCTATCGGGACAGGGGTTACAGATACGCAGTATTTT.

The chain employs TRBV7-9 and TRBJ2-5; 8 bases are a match to TRBD2. CDR3 length equals 15 residues. Germline values: CDR1 SEHNR, CDR2 FQNEAQ (reference sequence). V was clipped by 4 bases and J by 5 bases; unmatched bases: 9. CDR3 sequence reads: CASSSRGGPPETQYF. CDR3 bases: TGTGCCAGCAGCTCCCGCGGGGGGCCTCCGGAGACCCAGTACTTC.

The gene calls are TRBV9 and TRBJ1-6, with D perhaps matching TRBD1 (6 bases). Trimming removed 0 bases at V and 7 bases at J, with 11 bases between. The CDR3 runs to 15 residues. The germline CDR1 and CDR2 sequences are SGDLS and YYNGEE. DNA for the CDR3: TGTGCCAGCAGCGTAGTAGGGGGTTACAATTCACCCCTCCACTTT. Protein product: CASSVVGGYNSPLHF.

The CDR3 DNA sequence: TGTGCCAGCAGTTTTAGGTCAGGGAGGGCCCATTCACCCCTCCACTTT. Amino acid sequence: CASSFRSGRAHSPLHF. V gene TRBV27 combines with J gene TRBJ1-6, with D perhaps TRBD1 (5 bases). V lost 3 bases and J lost 8, with 17 bases in between. CDR1 and CDR2 (germline): MNHEY, SMNVEV (reference sequence). The length of the CDR3 is 16 residues.

The chain is built from TRBV2 and TRBJ1-5; 10 bases map to TRBD1. V dropped 6 bases and J dropped 2; count of bases not matched to a gene: 7. Germline V lookup: CDR1 SNHLY, CDR2 FYNNEI. The CDR3 has 16 amino acids. The DNA of the CDR3 is TGTGCCAGCAGCCTGACAGGGGGCAGGGGCAATCAGCCCCAGCATTTT. Protein product: CASSLTGGRGNQPQHF.

The gene calls are TRBV29-1 and TRBJ2-5; a possible D gene is TRBD1 (6 bases). This CDR3 is built from 13 residues. CDR1 and CDR2 (germline): SQVTM, ANQGSEA. Trimming shortened V by 7 bases and J by 3 bases, and 15 bases separated the two germline ends. The CDR3, as DNA: TGCAGCGGGCCCAGACAGGTGAAAGAGACCCAGTACTTC. Its translation: CSGPRQVKETQYF.

CDR3 in amino acids: CASSHAGTRSPYEQYF. DNA for the CDR3: TGCGCCAGCAGCCACGCCGGGACTAGGTCTCCCTACGAGCAGTACTTC. This chain links TRBV4-3 with TRBJ2-7; 8 bases align to TRBD2. The ends lost 3 bases at V and 2 bases at J; junction bases unmatched: 9. The CDR3 extends over 16 amino acids. Germline V gene data show CDR1 as LGHNA and CDR2 as YSLEER.

V and J are TRBV2 and TRBJ1-1; D unclear. The CDR3 spans 14 residues. The germline V and J ends were trimmed by 6 bases and 7 bases, with 18 bases remaining between them. Germline-derived CDR1 and CDR2 are SNHLY and FYNNEI. CDR3 protein: CASSVRDYHLEAFF. The CDR3 DNA sequence: TGTGCCAGCAGCGTCCGTGATTATCACCTTGAAGCTTTCTTT. Drawing the rest from reference TRBV2 and TRBJ1-1, the complete variable domain is EPEVTQTPSHQVTQMGQEVILRCVPISNHLYFYWYRQILGQKVEFLVSFYNNEISEKSEIFDDQFSVERPDGSNFTLKIRSTKLEDSAMYFCASSVRDYHLEAFFGQGTRLTVV.

The rearrangement joins TRBV5-4 to TRBJ2-1; 10 bases map to TRBD2. In germline, CDR1 is SGHNT, CDR2 YYREEE (reference sequence). The ends lost 4 bases at V and 5 bases at J; junction bases unmatched: 12. The length of the CDR3 is 17 residues. CDR3 sequence: CASSPGVAGGRNNEQFF. The CDR3 DNA reads TGTGCCAGCAGCCCCGGAGTAGCGGGGGGTCGAAACAATGAGCAGTTCTTC.

V is TRBV2 and J is TRBJ1-2; weak D call: TRBD1 (6 bases). The CDR3 is 13 residues long. CDR1 and CDR2 from the germline V gene are SNHLY and FYNNEI. V was cut by 6 bases and J by 7 bases, with 15 bases left in between. Here the CDR3 reads CASSPTGRVGYTF. In nucleotides, the CDR3 is TGTGCCAGCAGCCCCACAGGGCGAGTTGGCTACACCTTC.

This chain uses TRBV5-1 with TRBJ2-2; D may be TRBD1 (6 bases). Looked up from germline, CDR1 is SGHRS and CDR2 is YFSETQ. The CDR3 has 13 amino acids. The V gene lost 2 bases and the J gene lost 8 bases, with 10 bases spanning the gap. The CDR3 loop reads CASSLQGPGELFF. CDR3 DNA sequence: TGCGCCAGCAGCTTACAGGGTCCTGGGGAGCTGTTTTTT. The entire variable domain, with the rest obtained from reference TRBV5-1 and TRBJ2-2, is as follows: KAGVTQTPRYLIKTRGQQVTLSCSPISGHRSVSWYQQTPGQGLQFLFEYFSETQRNKGNFPGRFSGRQFSNSRSEMNVSTLELGDSALYLCASSLQGPGELFFGEGSRLTVL.

This sequence joins TRBV3-1 (or the pseudogene TRBV3-2) and TRBJ1-1; maybe TRBD1 (5 bases). The germline CDR1 and CDR2 sequences are LGHDT and YNNKEL (reference sequence). CDR3 length equals 17 residues. V lost 4 bases, J lost 1 base, and 19 bases lay in between. The CDR3 sequence: CASSRPNPRGQNTEAFF. For the CDR3, the DNA is TGTGCCAGCAGCCGCCCGAACCCTAGGGGCCAGAACACTGAAGCTTTCTTT.

The chain uses TRBV2 and TRBJ2-1; 8 bases map to TRBD1. The V gene's germline CDR1 is SNHLY and CDR2 FYNNEI. V was pared by 7 bases and J by 8 bases, with 22 bases of the junction left unmatched. The CDR3 contains 18 residues. The CDR3 nucleotides read TGTGCCAGCACAGGCGACCCTTGGGACAGGTCAGGCGCGGATGAGCAGTTCTTC. Residues: CASTGDPWDRSGADEQFF.

The chain carries TRBV30 and TRBJ1-6; D is unclear. Trimming left V 4 bases short and J 8 bases short, with 12 bases between. CDR3 length: 13 residues. Per germline, CDR1 GTSNPN and CDR2 SVGIG (reference sequence). The CDR3 bases are TGTGCCTGGACCCGGAGGCAGGATTCACCCCTCCACTTT. Amino acids: CAWTRRQDSPLHF.

The chain carries TRBV19 and TRBJ1-1, with D unclear. Germline CDR1 and CDR2: LNHDA and SQIVND (reference sequence). Between the trimmed V and J ends, which lost 7 bases and 0 bases, there was a span of 18 bases. CDR3 length: 16 amino acids. The CDR3 here is CASTPSTVRMNTEAFF. CDR3 DNA: TGTGCCAGTACTCCGAGTACGGTCAGAATGAACACTGAAGCTTTCTTT.

The chain uses TRBV28 and TRBJ1-1; TRBD1 might be the D (6 bases). This CDR3 is 13 amino acids long. Germline CDR1 is MDHEN and CDR2 is SYDVKM. Trimming removed 8 bases at V and 1 base at J, with 11 bases between. The DNA for the CDR3 is TGTGCCAGCGGACAGAGTTGGAACACTGAAGCTTTCTTT. Amino acid sequence: CASGQSWNTEAFF.

J is TRBJ1-4 and V is TRBV28, with D possibly matching TRBD1 (6 bases). V lost 2 bases, J lost 8 bases, and 21 bases lay in between. The CDR3 sequence is 17 residues long. The germline V gene encodes CDR1 MDHEN and CDR2 SYDVKM. CDR3 loop: CASSLGGGGRQAEKLFF. The CDR3, as DNA: TGTGCCAGCAGTTTAGGGGGGGGCGGGCGACAGGCAGAAAAACTGTTTTTT.

V is TRBV3-1 (or the pseudogene TRBV3-2) and J is TRBJ2-2; D gene ambiguous. The ends were cut back, 3 bases at V and 3 bases at J, with 5 bases in the middle. This CDR3 comprises 13 residues. Germline lookup yields CDR1 LGHDT and CDR2 YNNKEL (reference sequence). CDR3 nucleotide sequence: TGTGCCAGCAGCCATAGGGACACCGGGGAGCTGTTTTTT. It translates to CASSHRDTGELFF.

The chain carries TRBV4-2 and TRBJ1-1, with a tentative D call TRBD1 (5 bases). V was shortened by 0 bases and J by 1 base, with 9 bases between the two germline ends. This CDR3 spans 15 amino acids. From germline, CDR1 is LGHNA and CDR2 YNFKEQ. CDR3 DNA: TGTGCCAGCAGCCAAGACGAGGGGAAGAACACTGAAGCTTTCTTT. Its translation is CASSQDEGKNTEAFF.

V gene TRBV18 combines with J gene TRBJ1-3, with 8 bases aligning to TRBD1. Germline CDR1 is KGHSH and CDR2 is LQKENI. This CDR3 has 20 amino acids. The junction had 20 bases not matched to a gene; V was cut back by 3 bases and J by 4 bases. Written as DNA, the CDR3 is TGTGCCAGCTCACCCTCGGACAGGGCCTCGAGTACCGGATTCGGAAACACCATATATTTT. Encoded protein: CASSPSDRASSTGFGNTIYF.

The rearrangement links TRBV5-1 to TRBJ1-1, with unresolved D. Trimming shortened V by 2 bases and J by 1 base, and 6 bases separated the two germline ends. The CDR3 totals 13 residues. Germline loops: CDR1 SGHRS, CDR2 YFSETQ. CDR3 in DNA: TGCGCCAGCAGCTTAGGGTGGAACACTGAAGCTTTCTTT. It is translated as CASSLGWNTEAFF.

The chain links TRBV5-5 to TRBJ2-2; D not resolved. The CDR3 is 16 amino acids. V gave up 1 base and J gave up 2 bases, with 12 bases separating them. From germline, CDR1 is SGHKS and CDR2 YYEKEE (reference sequence). The CDR3 spells CASSLRFTDNTGELFF. The CDR3, as DNA: TGTGCCAGCAGCTTGCGGTTCACAGATAACACCGGGGAGCTGTTTTTT. The full variable domain, its missing parts supplied by reference TRBV5-5 and TRBJ2-2, is DAGVTQSPTHLIKTRGQQVTLRCSPISGHKSVSWYQQVLGQGPQFIFQYYEKEERGRGNFPDRFSARQFPNYSSELNVNALLLGDSALYLCASSLRFTDNTGELFFGEGSRLTVL.

The rearrangement joins TRBV2 to TRBJ1-2; possibly TRBD1 for D (6 bases). V was pared by 8 bases and J by 3 bases, with 13 bases between. In germline, CDR1 is SNHLY, CDR2 FYNNEI. The CDR3 is 13 amino acids. The CDR3 bases are TGTGCCAGCGAAAGGGGGGGCTACTATGGCTACACCTTC. It translates to CASERGGYYGYTF.

The chain is built from TRBV13 and TRBJ2-2, with D perhaps given as TRBD1 or TRBD2 (6 bases each). Germline V lookup: CDR1 PRHDT, CDR2 FYEKMQ (reference sequence). The CDR3 runs 16 residues. V was clipped by 5 bases and J by 6 bases, with 19 bases between them. CDR3 protein: CASSPGEAGVSGELFF. The CDR3, as DNA: TGTGCCAGCAGCCCCGGGGAGGCAGGGGTCTCCGGGGAGCTGTTTTTT.

J is TRBJ1-1 and V is TRBV19; D not resolved. This CDR3 contains 15 residues. Between the trimmed V and J ends, which lost 3 bases and 0 bases, there was a span of 11 bases. Germline V lookup: CDR1 LNHDA, CDR2 SQIVND (reference sequence). The CDR3 loop is CASSIGSPVNTEAFF. The CDR3 DNA follows: TGTGCCAGTAGTATCGGGTCTCCGGTGAACACTGAAGCTTTCTTT.

The chain combines TRBV5-1 with TRBJ2-2; TRBD1 or TRBD2 may be the D gene (5 bases each). Deletions cut 6 bases from V and 1 base from J, with 16 bases between. Looked up from germline, CDR1 is SGHRS and CDR2 is YFSETQ. There are 16 residues in the CDR3. CDR3 nucleotide sequence: TGCGCCAGCACATCTTGGGGGATCGGGAACACCGGGGAGCTGTTTTTT. Its protein product is CASTSWGIGNTGELFF.

J is TRBJ1-5 and V is TRBV11-2; perhaps TRBD1 as D (6 bases). With 1 base removed from V and 7 bases from J, the gap between germline ends came to 14 bases. CDR3 length: 15 amino acids. CDR1 is SGHAT and CDR2 is FQNNGV in the germline V gene. The CDR3 loop reads CASSLAVGGAQPQHF. CDR3 sequence (DNA): TGTGCCAGCAGCTTAGCCGTTGGGGGGGCACAGCCCCAGCATTTT. The full variable domain, completed using reference TRBV11-2 and TRBJ1-5, is EAGVAQSPRYKIIEKRQSVAFWCNPISGHATLYWYQQILGQGPKLLIQFQNNGVVDDSQLPKDRFSAERLKGVDSTLKIQPAKLEDSAVYLCASSLAVGGAQPQHFGDGTRLSIL.

The V and J genes are TRBV18 and TRBJ1-3, with a weak D call TRBD1 (5 bases). Germline-derived CDR1 and CDR2 are KGHSH and LQKENI. There are 17 residues in the CDR3. V was trimmed by 3 bases and J by 0 bases, leaving 15 bases between them. Here the CDR3 reads CASSPTLGLSSGNTIYF. CDR3 sequence (DNA): TGTGCCAGCTCACCGACCCTGGGACTTAGCTCTGGAAACACCATATATTTT. Full variable domain (missing parts from reference TRBV18 and TRBJ1-3): NAGVMQNPRHLVRRRGQEARLRCSPMKGHSHVYWYRQLPEEGLKFMVYLQKENIIDESGMPKERFSAEFPKEGPSILRIQQVVRGDSAAYFCASSPTLGLSSGNTIYFGEGSWLTVV.